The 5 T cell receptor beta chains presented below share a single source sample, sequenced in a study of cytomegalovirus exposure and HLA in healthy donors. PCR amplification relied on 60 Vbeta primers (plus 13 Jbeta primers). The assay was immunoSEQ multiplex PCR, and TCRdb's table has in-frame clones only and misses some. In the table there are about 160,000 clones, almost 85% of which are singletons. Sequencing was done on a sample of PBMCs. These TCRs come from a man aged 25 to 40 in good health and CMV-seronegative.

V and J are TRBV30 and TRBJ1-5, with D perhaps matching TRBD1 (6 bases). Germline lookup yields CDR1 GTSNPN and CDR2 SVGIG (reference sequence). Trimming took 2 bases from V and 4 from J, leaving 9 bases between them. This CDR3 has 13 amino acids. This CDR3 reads CAWSSGVNQPQHF. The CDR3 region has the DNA TGTGCCTGGAGTTCAGGGGTAAATCAGCCCCAGCATTTT.

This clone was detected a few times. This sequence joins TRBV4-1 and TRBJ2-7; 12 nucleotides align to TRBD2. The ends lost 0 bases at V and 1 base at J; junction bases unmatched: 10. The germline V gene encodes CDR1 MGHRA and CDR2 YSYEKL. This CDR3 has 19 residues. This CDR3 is CASSQDRRLAGALSYEQYF. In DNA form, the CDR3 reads TGCGCCAGCAGCCAAGATCGTCGACTAGCGGGGGCCCTGTCCTACGAGCAGTACTTC.

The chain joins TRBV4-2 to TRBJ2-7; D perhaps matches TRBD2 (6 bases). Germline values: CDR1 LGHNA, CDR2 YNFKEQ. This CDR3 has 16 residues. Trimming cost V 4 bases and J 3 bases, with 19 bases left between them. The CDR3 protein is CASSPGSSGLIYEQYF. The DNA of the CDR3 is TGTGCCAGCAGCCCCGGATCGAGCGGGTTAATCTACGAGCAGTACTTC.

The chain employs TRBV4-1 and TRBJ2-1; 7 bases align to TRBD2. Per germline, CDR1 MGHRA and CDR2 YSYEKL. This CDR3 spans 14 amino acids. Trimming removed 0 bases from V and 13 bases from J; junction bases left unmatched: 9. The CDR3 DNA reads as TGCGCCAGCAGCCAAGATTTTGGGAAGCGGGGTCAGTTCTTC. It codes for CASSQDFGKRGQFF.

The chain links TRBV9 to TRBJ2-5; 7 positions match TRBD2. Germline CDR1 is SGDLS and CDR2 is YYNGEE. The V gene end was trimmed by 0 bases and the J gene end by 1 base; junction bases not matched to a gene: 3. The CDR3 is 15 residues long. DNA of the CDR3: TGTGCCAGCAGCGTAGTGTCTAGCGGCCAAGAGACCCAGTACTTC. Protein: CASSVVSSGQETQYF. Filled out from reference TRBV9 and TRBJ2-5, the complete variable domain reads DSGVTQTPKHLITATGQRVTLRCSPRSGDLSVYWYQQSLDQGLQFLIQYYNGEERAKGNILERFSAQQFPDLHSELNLSSLELGDSALYFCASSVVSSGQETQYFGPGTRLLVL.